One and the same sample provided the 20 T cell receptor beta chains below, sequenced in a study of CD8 T cells in Susac syndrome. Random hexamers were used to reverse transcribe the RNA input (0.5 to 1 ug). TCRdb itself ran the immunoSEQ multiplex PCR reads through MiXCR, one entry per CDR3 protein. The profile covers hundreds of thousands of distinct CDR3 sequences, with 90% to 97% appearing a single time and less than 0.11% taken by the ten largest. Source material: CD4+ T cells from PBMCs. Receptor source: a human donor with Susac syndrome.

This clonotype has a single count. V and J are TRBV28 and TRBJ2-6; perhaps TRBD2 as D (5 bases). The CDR3 has 16 amino acids. Between the trimmed V and J ends, which lost 6 bases and 4 bases, there was a span of 16 bases. Germline CDR1 and CDR2: MDHEN and SYDVKM. The CDR3, as DNA: TGTGCCAGCAGCCACAGAGGCGGGTCCGGGGCCAACGTCCTGACTTTC. This translates into CASSHRGGSGANVLTF.

This sequence joins TRBV7-8 and TRBJ2-5, with D perhaps TRBD2 (5 bases). Trimming cost V 2 bases and J 5 bases, with 9 bases left between them. Looked up from germline, CDR1 is SGHVS and CDR2 is FQNEAQ. This CDR3 is 13 amino acids long. The CDR3 sequence is CASSLLDWETQYF. In DNA form, the CDR3 reads TGTGCCAGCAGCTTACTGGACTGGGAGACCCAGTACTTC.

This chain links TRBV18 with TRBJ2-3; TRBD2 matches at 7 bases. Trimming took 6 bases from V and 4 from J; bases not matched to a gene: 10. CDR1 is KGHSH and CDR2 is LQKENI in the germline V gene. The CDR3 has 15 amino acids. For the CDR3, the DNA is TGTGCCAGCTCTGATGGAACCGGGAGGTCAGATACGCAGTATTTT. It specifies CASSDGTGRSDTQYF.

The rearrangement joins TRBV18 to TRBJ2-5; unclear D gene. The V gene lost 6 bases and the J gene lost 4 bases, with 9 bases spanning the gap. Germline loops: CDR1 KGHSH, CDR2 LQKENI. This CDR3 is 12 amino acids long. In DNA form, the CDR3 reads TGTGCCAGCTCGGCCGCAGGAGAGACCCAGTACTTC. This codes for CASSAAGETQYF.

The J gene is TRBJ1-1, the V gene TRBV20-1; 7 positions match TRBD1. The J segment lost 4 bases and the V segment lost 6 bases, leaving 11 bases of the junction unmatched. The germline gives CDR1 DFQATT, CDR2 SNEGSKA (reference sequence). The CDR3 covers 14 residues. Here the CDR3 DNA reads TGCAGTGCCGTACAGGGGTTCGGTAGCACTGAAGCTTTCTTT. This encodes CSAVQGFGSTEAFF.

The gene calls are TRBV5-8 and TRBJ2-3; the D gene is possibly TRBD1 (5 bases). The CDR3 consists of 14 residues. The germline V gene has CDR1 SGHTS and CDR2 YDEGEE. V was pared by 4 bases and J by 1 base, with 10 bases between. The CDR3 DNA reads as TGTGCCAGCAGCACCGAACAGGGCACAGATACGCAGTATTTT. Residues: CASSTEQGTDTQYF.

This chain links TRBV3-1 with TRBJ2-4; D ambiguous. The germline V gene encodes CDR1 LGHDT and CDR2 YNNKEL (reference sequence). V gave up 2 bases and J gave up 1 base, with 15 bases separating them. This CDR3 contains 17 residues. The DNA of the CDR3 is TGTGCCAGCAGCCAATGGGCGGATTCAACGGCCAAAAACATTCAGTACTTC. Translation gives CASSQWADSTAKNIQYF.

The V and J genes are TRBV1 and TRBJ2-1. TRBV1 constitutes a pseudogene. CDR3 length: 13 residues. This CDR3 reads CTREKAVVNEQFF. CDR3 bases: TGCACCAGGGAAAAAGCCGTAGTCAATGAGCAGTTCTTC.

The chain is built from TRBV10-3 and TRBJ2-5; D remains unclear. The V gene's germline CDR1 is ENHRY and CDR2 SYGVKD. V lost 6 bases and J lost 2, with 4 bases in between. The CDR3 is made up of 11 amino acids. The CDR3 spells CAIRGQETQYF. CDR3 DNA sequence: TGTGCCATCAGAGGTCAAGAGACCCAGTACTTC.

A single count supports this clonotype. The chain uses TRBV30 and TRBJ2-7; 15 positions agree with TRBD2. This CDR3 region has 14 residues. V gave up 3 bases and J gave up 7 bases; unmatched junction bases: 4. CDR1 is GTSNPN and CDR2 is SVGIG in the germline V gene (reference sequence). The CDR3: CAWSRGLAGGEQYF. DNA for the CDR3: TGTGCCTGGAGCCGGGGACTAGCGGGAGGAGAGCAGTACTTC.

This chain uses TRBV5-4 with TRBJ2-1; unclear D gene. This CDR3 has 17 residues. The V and J ends lost 2 bases and 0 bases respectively, with 15 bases between them. The germline V gene encodes CDR1 SGHNT and CDR2 YYREEE (reference sequence). The CDR3 DNA reads as TGTGCCAGCAGCTTAACCTTACCGGCAGGCTCCTACAATGAGCAGTTCTTC. The encoded protein is CASSLTLPAGSYNEQFF.

The CDR3 nucleotides are TGTGCCAGCTCACCACCATCGGCACAAGGGGGCTACACCTTC. Its protein product is CASSPPSAQGGYTF. The J gene is TRBJ1-2, the V gene TRBV18; no definite D call. This CDR3 region has 14 residues. V lost 0 bases and J 8 bases, leaving 13 bases between the germline ends. Germline-derived CDR1 and CDR2 are KGHSH and LQKENI. Full variable domain (rest looked up from reference TRBV18 and TRBJ1-2): NAGVMQNPRHLVRRRGQEARLRCSPMKGHSHVYWYRQLPEEGLKFMVYLQKENIIDESGMPKERFSAEFPKEGPSILRIQQVVRGDSAAYFCASSPPSAQGGYTFGSGTRLTVV.

The chain carries TRBV20-1 and TRBJ2-4; 11 nucleotides align to TRBD1. Trimming cost V 5 bases and J 5 bases; bases outside gene matches: 8. There are 15 residues in the CDR3. Germline V lookup: CDR1 DFQATT, CDR2 SNEGSKA (reference sequence). CDR3 DNA: TGCAGTGCTCAGGACAGGGGGCGAGTGGAAAACATTCAGTACTTC. This encodes CSAQDRGRVENIQYF.

The chain links TRBV20-1 to TRBJ2-7; the match to TRBD1 covers 7 bases. Per germline, CDR1 DFQATT and CDR2 SNEGSKA (reference sequence). This CDR3 has 13 residues. V lost 5 bases and J lost 1; bases outside the gene matches: 5. Written as DNA, the CDR3 is TGCAGTGCTTGTTTGACAGGGTCCTACGAGCAGTACTTC. Encoded protein: CSACLTGSYEQYF.

This clonotype occurred once. The rearrangement uses TRBV10-3 and TRBJ2-7; 10 nucleotides align to TRBD2. The germline V gene has CDR1 ENHRY and CDR2 SYGVKD. V trimming: 7 bases; J trimming: 4 bases; junction bases outside the gene matches: 7. The CDR3 covers 14 residues. The CDR3 sequence is CAITASGSSYEQYF. In DNA, the CDR3 is TGTGCCATCACCGCTAGCGGGAGTTCGTACGAGCAGTACTTC.

The gene calls are TRBV9 and TRBJ2-5; D possibly corresponds to TRBD2 (6 bases). Trimming stripped 2 bases from V and 5 bases from J, with 16 bases between. This CDR3 region has 15 residues. Looked up from germline, CDR1 is SGDLS and CDR2 is YYNGEE. The CDR3: CASSVGTPPGETQYF. For the CDR3, the DNA is TGTGCCAGCAGCGTCGGGACTCCGCCAGGGGAGACCCAGTACTTC.

V and J are TRBV12-3 or TRBV12-4 and TRBJ2-1, with D perhaps being TRBD1 or TRBD2 (5 bases each). Trimming removed 5 bases from V and 2 bases from J, with 16 bases in between. The CDR3 spans 16 residues. The CDR3 reads CASSPETWGPYNEQFF. The DNA of the CDR3 is TGTGCCAGCAGTCCCGAGACATGGGGACCCTACAATGAGCAGTTCTTC.

The chain is built from TRBV5-1 and TRBJ2-5; 10 nucleotides line up with TRBD2. CDR1 SGHRS and CDR2 YFSETQ come from the germline V gene. CDR3 length: 15 amino acids. V lost 4 bases, J lost 2 bases, and 5 bases stayed unmatched. The CDR3 DNA is TGCGCCAGCAGCGTCGGGACTAGCGTGCAAGAGACCCAGTACTTC. Its translation is CASSVGTSVQETQYF.

This clonotype showed up just once. The chain carries TRBV30 and TRBJ2-2; D may correspond to TRBD1 or TRBD2 (5 bases each). The CDR3 length is 14 residues. The ends were cut back, 8 bases at V and 6 bases at J, with 19 bases in the middle. The germline V gene has CDR1 GTSNPN and CDR2 SVGIG (reference sequence). The CDR3 DNA is TGTGCCCACCAACCGGGGACGGCGTCCGGGGAGCTGTTTTTT. It is translated as CAHQPGTASGELFF.

The gene calls are TRBV28 and TRBJ2-3; D is undetermined. The V gene lost 7 bases and the J gene lost 7 bases, with 12 bases spanning the gap. The CDR3 runs 12 residues. Germline V gene sequence: CDR1 MDHEN, CDR2 SYDVKM. The CDR3 nucleotides read TGTGCCAGCACCAGTCTGGGTAATACGCAGTATTTT. This translates into CASTSLGNTQYF.